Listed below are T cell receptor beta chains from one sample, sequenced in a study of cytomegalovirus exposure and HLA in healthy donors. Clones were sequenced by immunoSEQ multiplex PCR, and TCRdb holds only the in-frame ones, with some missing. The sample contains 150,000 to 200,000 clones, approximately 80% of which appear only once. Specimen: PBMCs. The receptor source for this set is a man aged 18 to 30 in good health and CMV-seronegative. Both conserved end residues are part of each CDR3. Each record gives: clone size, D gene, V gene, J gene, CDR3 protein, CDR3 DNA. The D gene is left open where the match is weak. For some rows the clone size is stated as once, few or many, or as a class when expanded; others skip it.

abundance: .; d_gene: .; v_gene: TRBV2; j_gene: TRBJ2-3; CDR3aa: CASSEQAGGTPDTQYF; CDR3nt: TGTGCCAGCAGTGAACAGGCAGGGGGGACCCCAGATACGCAGTATTTT
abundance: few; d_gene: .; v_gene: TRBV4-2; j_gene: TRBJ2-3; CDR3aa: CASSLSGSSTDTQYF; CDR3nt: TGTGCCAGCAGCCTATCAGGGTCTAGCACAGATACGCAGTATTTT
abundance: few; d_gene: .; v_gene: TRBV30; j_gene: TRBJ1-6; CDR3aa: CAWTRAGYQNSPLHF; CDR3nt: TGTGCCTGGACCAGGGCGGGGTACCAGAATTCACCCCTCCACTTT
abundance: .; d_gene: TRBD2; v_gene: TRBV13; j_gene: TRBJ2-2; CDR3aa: CASSSPTAGVGAGELFF; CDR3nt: TGTGCCAGCAGCTCCCCGACAGCGGGAGTTGGGGCCGGGGAGCTGTTTTTT
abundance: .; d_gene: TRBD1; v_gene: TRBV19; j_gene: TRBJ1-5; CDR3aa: CASSEDRGLNQPQHF; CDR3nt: TGTGCCAGTAGCGAAGACAGGGGGTTAAATCAGCCCCAGCATTTT
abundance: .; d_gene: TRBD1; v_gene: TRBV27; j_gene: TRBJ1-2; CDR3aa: CASSLGTAYGYTF; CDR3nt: TGTGCCAGCAGCCTCGGGACAGCATATGGCTACACCTTC
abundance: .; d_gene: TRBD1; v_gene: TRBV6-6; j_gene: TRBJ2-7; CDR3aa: CASSYDRGRGEQYF; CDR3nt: TGTGCCAGCAGTTACGACAGGGGGCGAGGGGAGCAGTACTTC
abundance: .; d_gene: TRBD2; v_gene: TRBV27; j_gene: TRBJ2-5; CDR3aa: CASSKLAGGETQYF; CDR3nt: TGTGCCAGCAGTAAACTAGCGGGAGGAGAGACCCAGTACTTC
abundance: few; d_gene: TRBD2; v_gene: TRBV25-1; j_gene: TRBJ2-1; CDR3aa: CASSGGTSAQRLYNEQFF; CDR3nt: TGTGCCAGCAGTGGCGGGACTAGCGCCCAGAGGCTCTACAATGAGCAGTTCTTC
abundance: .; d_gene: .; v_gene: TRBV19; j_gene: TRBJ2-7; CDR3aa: CASSLGRKGDEQYF; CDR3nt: TGTGCCAGTAGTCTGGGGCGGAAGGGGGACGAGCAGTACTTC
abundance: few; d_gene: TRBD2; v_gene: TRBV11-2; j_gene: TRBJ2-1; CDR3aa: CASSTSGLAGGGNEQFF; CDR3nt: TGTGCCAGCAGCACTAGCGGCCTAGCGGGAGGGGGTAATGAGCAGTTCTTC
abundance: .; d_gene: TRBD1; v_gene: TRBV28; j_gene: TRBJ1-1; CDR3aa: CASSPNPGTGINTEAFF; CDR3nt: TGTGCCAGCAGTCCCAATCCCGGGACAGGGATTAACACTGAAGCTTTCTTT
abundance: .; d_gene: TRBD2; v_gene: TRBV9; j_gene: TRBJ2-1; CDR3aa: CASSAGLASYNEQFF; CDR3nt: TGTGCCAGCAGTGCCGGACTAGCGTCCTACAATGAGCAGTTCTTC
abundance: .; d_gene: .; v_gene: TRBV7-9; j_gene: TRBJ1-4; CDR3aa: CASSFDSNEKLFF; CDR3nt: TGTGCCAGCAGCTTTGACAGTAATGAAAAACTGTTTTTT
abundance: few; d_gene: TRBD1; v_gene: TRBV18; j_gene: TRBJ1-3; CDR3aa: CASSPPTGWGNTIYF; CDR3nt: TGTGCCAGCTCACCCCCGACAGGGTGGGGAAACACCATATATTTT
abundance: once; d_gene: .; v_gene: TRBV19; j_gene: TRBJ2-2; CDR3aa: CASSPHRQANLTLNTGELFF; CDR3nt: TGTGCCAGTAGTCCCCACAGACAGGCGAACCTAACTTTGAACACCGGGGAGCTGTTTTTT
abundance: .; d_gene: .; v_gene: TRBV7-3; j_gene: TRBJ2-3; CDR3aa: CASSLRGQRDTQYF; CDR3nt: TGTGCCAGCAGCTTAAGAGGGCAAAGAGATACGCAGTATTTT
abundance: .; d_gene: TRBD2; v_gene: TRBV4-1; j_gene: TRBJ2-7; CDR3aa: CASSKGPSGEPMSYEQYF; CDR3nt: TGCGCCAGCAGCAAAGGGCCTAGCGGGGAACCCATGTCCTACGAGCAGTACTTC
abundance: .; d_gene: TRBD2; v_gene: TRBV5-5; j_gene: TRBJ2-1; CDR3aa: CASSPVASGSYEQFF; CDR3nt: TGTGCCAGCAGCCCCGTGGCTAGCGGGAGTTATGAGCAGTTCTTC
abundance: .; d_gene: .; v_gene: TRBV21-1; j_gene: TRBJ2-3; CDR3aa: CASSKEAGDHTDTQYF; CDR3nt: TGTGCCAGCAGCAAAGAGGCGGGGGACCACACAGATACGCAGTATTTT
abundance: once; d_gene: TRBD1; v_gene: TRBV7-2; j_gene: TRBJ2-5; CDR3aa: CASRQDRALVGETQYF; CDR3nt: TGTGCCAGCAGACAGGACAGGGCTCTTGTCGGGGAGACCCAGTACTTC
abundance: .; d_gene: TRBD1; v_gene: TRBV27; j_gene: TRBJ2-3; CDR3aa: CASTPSGGDRGLSDTQYF; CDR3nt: TGTGCCAGCACCCCCTCCGGAGGGGACAGGGGATTGTCAGATACGCAGTATTTT
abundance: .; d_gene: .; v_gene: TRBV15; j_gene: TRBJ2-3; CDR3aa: CATSRDYADTQYF; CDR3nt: TGTGCCACCAGCAGAGATTATGCAGATACGCAGTATTTT
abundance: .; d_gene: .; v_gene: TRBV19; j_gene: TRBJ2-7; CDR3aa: CASSADSIVHEQYF; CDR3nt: TGTGCCAGTAGTGCAGACTCAATTGTCCACGAGCAGTACTTC
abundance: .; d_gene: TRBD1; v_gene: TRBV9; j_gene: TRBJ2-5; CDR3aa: CASSAGQGMETQYF; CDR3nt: TGTGCCAGCAGCGCCGGACAGGGGATGGAGACCCAGTACTTC
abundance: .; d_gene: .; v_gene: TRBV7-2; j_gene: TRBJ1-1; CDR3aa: CASSSVGSAGRGTEAFF; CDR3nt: TGTGCCAGCAGCTCCGTCGGGTCCGCAGGGAGGGGCACTGAAGCTTTCTTT
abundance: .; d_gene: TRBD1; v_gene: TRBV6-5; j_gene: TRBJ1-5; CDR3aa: CASSPLDRMGQPQHF; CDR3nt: TGTGCCAGCAGCCCTTTGGACAGGATGGGTCAGCCCCAGCATTTT
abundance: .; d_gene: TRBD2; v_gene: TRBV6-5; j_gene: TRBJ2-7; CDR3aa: CASSYVRGRVTYEQYF; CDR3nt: TGTGCCAGCAGTTACGTTCGGGGGAGGGTCACCTACGAGCAGTACTTC
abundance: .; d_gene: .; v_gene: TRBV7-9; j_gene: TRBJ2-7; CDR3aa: CSSSLGGYEQYF; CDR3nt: TGTTCCAGCAGTCTTGGGGGGTACGAGCAGTACTTC
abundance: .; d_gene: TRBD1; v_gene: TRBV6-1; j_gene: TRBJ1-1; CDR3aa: CASSARTGARTEAFF; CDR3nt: TGTGCCAGCAGTGCCCGGACAGGGGCTAGGACTGAAGCTTTCTTT
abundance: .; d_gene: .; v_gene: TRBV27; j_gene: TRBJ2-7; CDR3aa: CASSSDSLPYEQYF; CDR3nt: TGTGCCAGCAGTTCGGACAGTCTTCCCTACGAGCAGTACTTC
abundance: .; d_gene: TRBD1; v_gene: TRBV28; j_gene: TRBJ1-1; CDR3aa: CASSSRDRAWFSAEAFF; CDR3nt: TGTGCCAGCAGTTCCCGGGACAGAGCCTGGTTTTCGGCTGAAGCTTTCTTT
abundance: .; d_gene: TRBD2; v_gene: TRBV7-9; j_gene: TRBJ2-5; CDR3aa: CASSPGLAGDQKETQYF; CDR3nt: TGTGCCAGCAGCCCCGGACTAGCGGGGGACCAAAAAGAGACCCAGTACTTC
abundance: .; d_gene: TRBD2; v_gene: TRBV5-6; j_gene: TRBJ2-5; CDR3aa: CASSLGTSGGARETQYF; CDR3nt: TGTGCCAGCAGCTTGGGGACTAGCGGGGGGGCCCGAGAGACCCAGTACTTC
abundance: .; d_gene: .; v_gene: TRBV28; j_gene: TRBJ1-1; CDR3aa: CASTINPGPTEAFF; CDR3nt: TGTGCCAGCACTATAAATCCAGGGCCTACTGAGGCTTTCTTT
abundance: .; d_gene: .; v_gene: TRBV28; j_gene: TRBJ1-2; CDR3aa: CASSLGQNYGYTF; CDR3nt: TGTGCCAGCAGTTTGGGCCAGAACTATGGCTACACCTTC
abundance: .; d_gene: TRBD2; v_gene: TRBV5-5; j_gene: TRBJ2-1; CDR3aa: CASSLDSGGYNEQFF; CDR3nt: TGTGCCAGCAGCTTGGATAGCGGGGGTTACAATGAGCAGTTCTTC
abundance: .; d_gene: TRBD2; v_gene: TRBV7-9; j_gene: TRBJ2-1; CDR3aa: CASSPLSGSSYNEQFF; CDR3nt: TGTGCCAGCAGCCCCCTTAGCGGGAGCTCCTACAATGAGCAGTTCTTC
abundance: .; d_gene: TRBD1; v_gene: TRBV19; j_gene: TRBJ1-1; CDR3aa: CASSTTGGVAEAFF; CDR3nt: TGTGCCAGTAGTACGACAGGGGGGGTTGCTGAAGCTTTCTTT
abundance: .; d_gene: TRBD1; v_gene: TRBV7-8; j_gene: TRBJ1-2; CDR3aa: CASSAYRGYGYGYTF; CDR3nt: TGTGCCAGCAGCGCCTACAGGGGGTATGGCTATGGCTACACCTTC
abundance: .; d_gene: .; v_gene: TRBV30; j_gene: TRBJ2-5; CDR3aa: CAWTKQGWLETQYF; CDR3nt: TGTGCCTGGACGAAACAGGGATGGTTGGAGACCCAGTACTTC